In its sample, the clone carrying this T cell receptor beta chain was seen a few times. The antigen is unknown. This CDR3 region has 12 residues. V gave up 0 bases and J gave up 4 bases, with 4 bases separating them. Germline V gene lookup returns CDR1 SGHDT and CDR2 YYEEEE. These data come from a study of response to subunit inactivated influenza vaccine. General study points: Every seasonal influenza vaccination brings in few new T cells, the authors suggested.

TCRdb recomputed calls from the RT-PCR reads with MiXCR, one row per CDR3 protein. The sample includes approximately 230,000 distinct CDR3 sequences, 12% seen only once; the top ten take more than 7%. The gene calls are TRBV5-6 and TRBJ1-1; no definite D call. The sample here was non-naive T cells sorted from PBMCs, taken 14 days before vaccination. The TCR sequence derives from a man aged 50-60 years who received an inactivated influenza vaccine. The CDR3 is CASSLDGTEAFF. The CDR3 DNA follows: TGTGCCAGCAGCTTGGATGGCACTGAAGCTTTCTTT. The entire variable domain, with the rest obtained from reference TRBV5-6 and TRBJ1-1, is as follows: DAGVTQSPTHLIKTRGQQVTLRCSPKSGHDTVSWYQQALGQGPQFIFQYYEEEERQRGNFPDRFSGHQFPNYSSELNVNALLLGDSALYLCASSLDGTEAFFGQGTRLTVV.